Listed below are T cell receptor beta chains from one sample, sequenced in a study of T cells of healthy individuals. One entry per CDR3 protein results from TCRdb running MiXCR on the 5' RACE reads. The repertoire has around 100,000 distinct CDR3 sequences, approximately 15% of them found once; the top ten carry around 6.4%. Receptors were obtained from a human donor in good health. Both conserved end residues are part of each CDR3. D genes are given only for firm matches. Size is stated for part of the rows, as once, few or many counts, or as a class when the clone is expanded.

>TRBV30|TRBJ2-7|-|many
CASGGKGAYEQYF
TGTGCCTCCGGAGGGAAGGGAGCCTACGAGCAGTACTTC
>TRBV29-1|TRBJ2-6|TRBD1|many
CSVGQGAIYSGANVLTF
TGCAGCGTGGGACAGGGGGCGATTTACTCTGGGGCCAACGTCCTGACTTTC
>TRBV5-1|TRBJ1-2|TRBD1|-
CASSVTGNYGYTF
TGCGCCAGCAGCGTGACAGGGAACTATGGCTACACCTTC
>TRBV20-1|TRBJ2-1|TRBD1|-
CSAKPPFGQGVNEQFF
TGCAGTGCTAAGCCACCGTTTGGACAGGGGGTCAATGAGCAGTTCTTC
>TRBV28|TRBJ2-1|TRBD2|-
CASLPGGIAYDEQFF
TGTGCCAGCCTCCCGGGGGGTATAGCTTACGATGAGCAGTTCTTC
>TRBV20-1|TRBJ2-3|TRBD2|few
CSAREPLAGTDTQYF
TGCAGTGCTAGAGAACCACTAGCGGGAACAGATACGCAGTATTTT
>TRBV3-1|TRBJ1-5|-|few
CASRKTGAYNQPQHF
TGTGCCAGCAGAAAGACAGGAGCCTACAATCAGCCCCAGCATTTT
>TRBV28|TRBJ2-7|-|many
CASGVYEQYF
TGTGCCAGTGGGGTTTACGAGCAGTACTTC
>TRBV7-9|TRBJ2-7|TRBD2|-
CASSSSSGSGSYEQYF
TGTGCCAGCAGCTCATCTAGCGGGAGCGGATCCTACGAGCAGTACTTC
>TRBV5-1|TRBJ2-3|-|-
CASTFLPGGADTQYF
TGCGCCAGCACCTTCCTCCCAGGAGGGGCAGATACGCAGTATTTT
>TRBV12-3/TRBV12-4|TRBJ2-3|TRBD1|-
CASSTNRGGGDTQYF
TGTGCCAGCAGTACCAACAGGGGTGGGGGAGATACGCAGTATTTT
>TRBV6-2/TRBV6-3|TRBJ1-2|-|few
CASSYGFYGYTF
TGTGCCAGCAGTTATGGATTCTATGGCTACACCTTC
>TRBV14|TRBJ2-3|TRBD1|-
CASSPLGTGLRGHTDTQYF
TGTGCCAGCAGCCCTCTTGGGACAGGTTTGAGGGGGCACACAGATACGCAGTATTTT
>TRBV7-9|TRBJ2-2|-|-
CASSFSVANTGELFF
TGTGCCAGCAGCTTCTCGGTAGCGAACACCGGGGAGCTGTTTTTT
>TRBV25-1|TRBJ1-5|TRBD1|-
CASRKHQMGPGQSDSNQPQHF
TGTGCCAGCAGGAAGCACCAGATGGGGCCGGGACAGTCGGATAGCAATCAGCCCCAGCATTTT
>TRBV29-1|TRBJ1-1|TRBD1|many
CSVDMRQGDTEAFF
TGCAGCGTTGATATGCGACAGGGAGACACTGAAGCTTTCTTT
>TRBV3-1|TRBJ2-7|-|few
CASSREDGRYEQYF
TGTGCCAGCAGCCGAGAGGACGGCCGCTACGAGCAGTACTTC
>TRBV4-1|TRBJ2-7|-|many
CASSAWDPDYEQYF
TGCGCCAGCAGCGCTTGGGATCCTGACTACGAGCAGTACTTC
>TRBV4-3|TRBJ2-5|TRBD1|-
CASGNRGSETQYF
TGCGCCAGCGGCAACAGGGGTTCAGAGACCCAGTACTTC
>TRBV29-1|TRBJ2-5|-|few
CSVDRTGETQYF
TGCAGCGTTGATAGGACCGGGGAGACCCAGTACTTC
>TRBV3-1|TRBJ2-1|TRBD2|-
CASSPAGAYNEQFF
TGTGCCAGCAGCCCCGCGGGAGCCTACAATGAGCAGTTCTTC
>TRBV11-3|TRBJ2-3|-|-
CASSLDGKRTDTQYF
TGTGCCAGCAGCTTAGATGGCAAGAGGACAGATACGCAGTATTTT
>TRBV3-1|TRBJ2-1|-|many
CASSHLGENEQFF
TGTGCCAGCAGCCATCTCGGAGAGAATGAGCAGTTCTTC
>TRBV11-2|TRBJ2-3|TRBD2|many
CASSFVLAGASTDTQYF
TGTGCCAGCAGCTTTGTCTTAGCGGGAGCTTCCACAGATACGCAGTATTTT
>TRBV9|TRBJ1-4|-|many
CASSPRPGRNEKLFF
TGTGCCAGCAGCCCCCGACCGGGTAGGAATGAAAAACTGTTTTTT
>TRBV9|TRBJ2-7|-|few
CASSVGLSHEQYF
TGTGCCAGCAGCGTAGGACTTTCCCACGAGCAGTACTTC
>TRBV28|TRBJ1-1|-|few
CASSSPGLERAEAFF
TGTGCCAGCAGTTCCCCGGGCCTCGAGCGCGCTGAAGCTTTCTTT
>TRBV20-1|TRBJ2-3|TRBD2|-
CSATGLAGTDTQYF
TGCAGTGCCACTGGACTAGCGGGCACAGATACGCAGTATTTT
>TRBV6-2/TRBV6-3|TRBJ2-5|TRBD1|-
CASIRGRQETQYF
TGTGCCAGCATTAGGGGGCGTCAAGAGACCCAGTACTTC
>TRBV6-2/TRBV6-3|TRBJ2-4|-|-
CASRRERLSPRLAKNIQYF
TGTGCCAGCAGACGAGAGCGGCTTTCACCCCGACTAGCCAAAAACATTCAGTACTTC
>TRBV20-1|TRBJ2-3|TRBD2|few
CSAELAGGPLDTQYF
TGCAGTGCGGAACTAGCGGGAGGGCCTTTAGATACGCAGTATTTT
>TRBV6-2/TRBV6-3|TRBJ1-5|-|-
CASRTDGQSGNQPQHF
TGTGCCAGCAGAACAGACGGACAGAGCGGCAATCAGCCCCAGCATTTT
>TRBV7-2|TRBJ2-4|-|few
CASSTQGAKNIQYF
TGTGCCAGCAGCACCCAGGGAGCCAAAAACATTCAGTACTTC
>TRBV14|TRBJ1-4|-|-
CASSQDRRGYGEKLFF
TGTGCCAGCAGCCAAGATCGCAGGGGCTACGGTGAAAAACTTTTTTTT
>TRBV20-1|TRBJ2-4|TRBD2|few
CSFIAGGAKNIQYF
TGCAGTTTTATAGCGGGAGGAGCCAAAAACATTCAGTACTTC
>TRBV15|TRBJ2-1|-|once
CATSGGAEGVWNEQFF
TGTGCCACCAGCGGGGGAGCGGAGGGGGTTTGGAATGAGCAGTTCTTC
>TRBV6-5|TRBJ2-1|TRBD2|-
CASSYLAGGYNEQFF
TGTGCCAGCAGTTACTTAGCGGGAGGCTACAATGAGCAGTTCTTC
>TRBV4-3|TRBJ2-1|TRBD1|-
CASSLDRGGGYNEQFF
TGCGCCAGCAGCCTAGACAGGGGAGGCGGCTACAATGAGCAGTTCTTC
>TRBV5-6|TRBJ1-5|-|-
CASSLGQTQPQHF
TGTGCCAGCAGCTTGGGACAGACTCAGCCCCAGCATTTT
>TRBV7-2|TRBJ2-3|TRBD1|few
CASSARQGAQDTQYF
TGTGCCAGCAGCGCAAGACAGGGGGCGCAGGATACGCAGTATTTT
>TRBV28|TRBJ1-4|-|many
CASSLVATNEKLFF
TGTGCCAGCAGTTTAGTTGCAACTAATGAAAAACTGTTTTTT
>TRBV5-1|TRBJ1-2|-|-
CASSLQSARGYTF
TGCGCCAGCAGCTTGCAGTCTGCTCGTGGCTACACCTTC
>TRBV6-6|TRBJ2-7|-|many
CASSYSGEQYF
TGTGCCAGCAGTTACTCGGGAGAGCAGTACTTC
>TRBV6-5|TRBJ1-6|-|many
CASSYGGSNSPLHF
TGTGCCAGCAGTTACGGTGGCAGTAATTCACCCCTCCACTTT
>TRBV2|TRBJ2-7|-|many
CASRPPKVHEQYF
TGTGCCAGCAGGCCCCCCAAAGTCCACGAGCAGTACTTC
>TRBV14|TRBJ2-7|TRBD2|many
CASSQEISGSDEQYF
TGTGCCAGCAGCCAAGAAATTAGCGGGAGCGACGAGCAGTACTTC
>TRBV5-1|TRBJ1-5|-|few
CASSYHRSQPQHF
TGCGCCAGCAGCTACCACAGGTCTCAGCCCCAGCATTTT
>TRBV11-2|TRBJ2-1|TRBD2|many
CASRPTSGGPRNEQFF
TGTGCCAGCAGGCCGACTAGCGGGGGCCCCAGGAATGAGCAGTTCTTC
>TRBV6-2/TRBV6-3|TRBJ2-7|-|few
CASGRQVSYEQYF
TGTGCCAGCGGTAGGCAGGTCTCCTACGAGCAGTACTTC
>TRBV29-1|TRBJ2-1|TRBD1|-
CSAAGGWGNEQFF
TGCAGCGCCGCAGGGGGCTGGGGCAATGAGCAGTTCTTC
>TRBV20-1|TRBJ1-2|TRBD1|-
CSAAQGEDYGYTF
TGCAGTGCTGCACAGGGGGAGGACTATGGCTACACCTTC
>TRBV28|TRBJ1-5|-|few
CASSSRGSNQPQHF
TGTGCCAGCAGCTCTAGGGGGAGCAATCAGCCCCAGCATTTT
>TRBV6-5|TRBJ2-7|-|-
CASSGRGGLSYEQYF
TGTGCCAGCAGCGGGAGAGGGGGCCTCTCCTACGAGCAGTACTTC
>TRBV28|TRBJ1-3|TRBD1|-
CASTFQGDISGNTIYF
TGTGCCAGCACCTTCCAGGGGGACATCTCTGGAAACACCATATATTTT